This TCR beta chain was sequenced during a study of monozygotic twins with inflammatory bowel disease. About this clonotype itself: Its cognate antigen is unknown.

Germline V gene sequence: CDR1 MDHEN, CDR2 SYDVKM. The CDR3 has 15 amino acids. TCRdb re-called the 5' RACE reads, yielding one record per CDR3 amino acid sequence without DNA. This listing includes some 160,000 distinct CDR3 sequences. Regarding the study as a whole: Other individuals had fewer clonotypes in common with IBD patients than with healthy twins, especially with disease activity.

Source material: blood. The rearrangement joins TRBV28 to TRBJ2-7; as DNA is missing, the TRBD2 call by TCRdb cannot be tested. The source is a human donor with ulcerative colitis or Crohn's disease, or a healthy co-twin of an affected twin (not recorded which). The CDR3 sequence is CASSPSGLSSYEQYF.